The clone carrying this T cell receptor (beta chain) was found once. Its antigen is unidentified. The table came from immunoSEQ multiplex PCR; TCRdb's copy has only in-frame clones and leaves some out. Here the sample spans 250,000 to 300,000 clones, around 85% being singletons. The sample originates from a study of cytomegalovirus exposure and HLA in healthy donors. Study results and limitations: The study put under 200 TCR beta chains on its list as cytomegalovirus-associated.

Germline CDR1 is MDHEN and CDR2 is SYDVKM. The trim removed 6 bases at V and 3 bases at J, leaving 17 bases unmatched. The CDR3 sequence is 18 residues long. Specimen: PBMCs. This chain links TRBV28 with TRBJ2-7, with 10 bases that match TRBD2. The source is a young woman in good health and CMV-seronegative. The CDR3 bases are TGTGCCAGCAGCGCCTTCAGGCGAGCGGGGGGGACCCGCTACGAGCAGTACTTC. Encoded protein: CASSAFRRAGGTRYEQYF.